Following are 28 T cell receptor beta chains from one sample sequenced in a study of blood T cell repertoires in COVID-19. Method: immunoSEQ multiplex PCR; TCRdb's copy keeps in-frame clones and lacks some. Of 75,000 to 90,000 clones in the sample, around 82% were seen once. Sequencing used peripheral blood. These receptors were obtained from a man in his sixties with COVID-19, enrolled during active disease.

The chain recombines TRBV12-3 or TRBV12-4 with TRBJ2-1; 11 positions agree with TRBD2. The CDR3 covers 13 residues. Unmatched junction bases numbered 4, after V lost 8 bases and J lost 7 bases. CDR3 bases: TGTGCCAGCCAGACTAGCGGGATTAATGAGCAGTTCTTC. Protein sequence: CASQTSGINEQFF.

On this clone itself: It may be a read error: a sequence one base away is much more abundant. The chain employs TRBV9 and TRBJ1-1, with 7 bases lining up with TRBD1. Germline CDR1 and CDR2: SGDLS and YYNGEE. This CDR3 region has 14 residues. J lost 1 base, V lost 4 bases, and 4 bases had no gene match. The CDR3 sequence: CASSPGTANTEAFF. The CDR3 bases are TGTGCCAGCAGCCCGGGGACAGCGAACACTGAAGCTTTCTTT.

The J gene is TRBJ2-2, the V gene TRBV9, with D perhaps TRBD2 (5 bases). Germline V CDR1 and CDR2: SGDLS, YYNGEE. V was cut by 0 bases and J by 5 bases, with 14 bases left in between. The CDR3 runs to 16 residues. CDR3 bases: TGTGCCAGCAGCGTAGGTCGGGGAGTACTTACCGGGGAGCTGTTTTTT. It codes for CASSVGRGVLTGELFF.

The chain has TRBV30 and TRBJ1-1; D uncertain. V was clipped by 4 bases and J by 1 base, with 16 bases between them. Germline-derived CDR1 and CDR2 are GTSNPN and SVGIG (reference sequence). This CDR3 spans 15 amino acids. DNA of the CDR3: TGTGCCTGGACCGGCGATCTGAGGAGGAACACTGAAGCTTTCTTT. Protein sequence: CAWTGDLRRNTEAFF.

The chain employs TRBV7-8 and TRBJ2-1; no clear D. The ends were cut back, 3 bases at V and 6 bases at J, with 3 bases in the middle. CDR1 is SGHVS and CDR2 is FQNEAQ in the germline V gene. The CDR3 covers 11 residues. Here the CDR3 reads CASSLANEQFF. The CDR3 nucleotides read TGTGCCAGCAGCTTGGCCAATGAGCAGTTCTTC.

J is TRBJ1-3 and V is TRBV6-5, with D possibly matching TRBD1 (6 bases). Germline lookup yields CDR1 MNHEY and CDR2 SVGAGI. This CDR3 comprises 14 residues. V was cut by 10 bases and J by 2 bases, with 15 bases left in between. The CDR3 bases are TGTGCCACCTTAGGGGGGGGCCCTGGAAACACCATATATTTT. Encoded protein: CATLGGGPGNTIYF.

V is TRBV27 and J is TRBJ2-1, with TRBD2 matching 11 bases. Unmatched junction bases numbered 6, after V lost 3 bases and J lost 5 bases. Germline loops: CDR1 MNHEY, CDR2 SMNVEV (reference sequence). CDR3 size: 16 residues. CDR3 DNA sequence: TGTGCCAGCAGTTTTTTAACTAGCGGGAGTGACAATGAGCAGTTCTTC. Encoded protein: CASSFLTSGSDNEQFF.

This sequence joins TRBV19 and TRBJ2-3; 8 nucleotides line up with TRBD1. This CDR3 region has 15 residues. Per the germline V gene, CDR1 is LNHDA and CDR2 is SQIVND (reference sequence). The J segment lost 6 bases and the V segment lost 5 bases, leaving 10 bases of the junction unmatched. CDR3 loop: CASSVRQGSRDTQYF. The CDR3 DNA follows: TGTGCCAGTAGTGTCAGACAGGGGTCGAGGGATACGCAGTATTTT.

The chain links TRBV10-3 to TRBJ2-5, with 9 bases identical to TRBD2. Trimming took 2 bases from V and 5 from J; bases not matched to a gene: 15. There are 18 residues in the CDR3. From germline, CDR1 is ENHRY and CDR2 SYGVKD. CDR3 region: CAISELGSGGRPRETQYF. CDR3 in DNA: TGTGCCATCAGTGAGCTGGGTAGCGGGGGCCGCCCCCGGGAGACCCAGTACTTC.

This rearrangement joins TRBV29-1 to TRBJ2-1; D is unclear. From germline, CDR1 is SQVTM and CDR2 ANQGSEA. The CDR3 contains 11 residues. The ends were cut back, 6 bases at V and 7 bases at J, with 10 bases in the middle. In DNA, the CDR3 is TGCAGCGTCGAATCCGTAAATGAGCAGTTCTTC. Protein product: CSVESVNEQFF.

This clone was seen a single time. The rearrangement joins TRBV7-2 to TRBJ2-2, with no clear D. The V and J ends lost 5 bases and 2 bases respectively, with 9 bases between them. The CDR3 has 14 amino acids. Germline lookup yields CDR1 SGHTA and CDR2 FQGNSA. The CDR3 DNA is TGTGCCAGCAGCGTACTCATAAACACCGGGGAGCTGTTTTTT. Protein sequence: CASSVLINTGELFF.

V and J are TRBV12-5 and TRBJ2-5, with D possibly TRBD1 on 6 matching bases. The V gene's germline CDR1 is LGHNT and CDR2 FRNRAP. V lost 4 bases and J 1 base, leaving 10 bases between the germline ends. The CDR3 runs 14 residues. DNA for the CDR3: TGTGCTAGTGGTTCAGGACAGAGCCAAGAGACCCAGTACTTC. Its protein is CASGSGQSQETQYF.

The chain has TRBV18 and TRBJ2-5; TRBD1 aligns across 10 bases. With V trimmed by 2 bases and J by 5 bases, 2 bases remained unmatched. The CDR3 length is 14 residues. Germline CDR1 and CDR2: KGHSH and LQKENI. DNA for the CDR3: TGTGCCAGCTCACCAGGACAGGGGGTGGAGACCCAGTACTTC. This translates into CASSPGQGVETQYF.

The chain carries TRBV24-1 and TRBJ2-5, with D tentatively TRBD2 (5 bases). Trimming took 4 bases from V and 4 from J, leaving 15 bases between them. Germline-derived CDR1 and CDR2 are KGHDR and SFDVKD. CDR3 length: 15 amino acids. In DNA, the CDR3 is TGTGCCACCAGTGACCGGACTCATCCCGGAGAGACCCAGTACTTC. Its translation is CATSDRTHPGETQYF.

On this clone: A far larger clone is only one base removed, so a read error is likely. The V call is TRBV6-6, the J call TRBJ2-1, with TRBD2 matching over 12 bases. Germline V gene sequence: CDR1 MNHNY, CDR2 SVGAGI (reference sequence). The CDR3 is made up of 15 amino acids. V was pared by 6 bases and J by 4 bases, with 4 bases of the junction left unmatched. The CDR3 bases are TGTGCCAGCAGCCCAGGACTAGCGGGGTACAATGAGCAGTTCTTC. Its translation is CASSPGLAGYNEQFF.

CDR3: CASSLVSDSPLHF. The CDR3 nucleotides read TGTGCCAGCAGCTTAGTCTCTGATTCACCCCTCCACTTT. V gene TRBV7-8 combines with J gene TRBJ1-6; the D is unclear. The CDR3 is 13 amino acids. Deletions cut 1 base from V and 8 bases from J, with 6 bases between. Germline V lookup: CDR1 SGHVS, CDR2 FQNEAQ.

In its sample, this clone was seen once. The chain uses TRBV6-5 and TRBJ2-7; the match to TRBD1 covers 7 bases. This CDR3 spans 14 amino acids. Trimming took 6 bases from V and 6 from J; bases not matched to a gene: 11. In germline, CDR1 is MNHEY, CDR2 SVGAGI. Here the CDR3 reads CASRLGQVGPEQYF. The DNA for the CDR3 is TGTGCCAGCAGGCTAGGACAGGTGGGTCCCGAGCAGTACTTC.

The chain employs TRBV6-5 and TRBJ2-5; no reliable D call. Germline V gives CDR1 MNHEY, CDR2 SVGAGI. The CDR3 is 14 residues long. V was clipped by 10 bases and J by 1 base, with 16 bases between them. This CDR3 reads CATLDTRSQETQYF. Written as DNA, the CDR3 is TGTGCCACGTTAGACACCCGGTCCCAAGAGACCCAGTACTTC.

V and J are TRBV11-2 and TRBJ1-2; D unresolved. V shed 3 bases and J shed 7 bases, with 9 bases lying between them. Per the germline V gene, CDR1 is SGHAT and CDR2 is FQNNGV. The CDR3 is 12 amino acids. This chain's CDR3 is CASSFREGGYTF. The CDR3, as DNA: TGTGCCAGCAGCTTCCGGGAGGGTGGCTACACCTTC.

The rearrangement joins TRBV7-9 to TRBJ2-5; D is unresolved. V shed 0 bases and J shed 2 bases, with 10 bases lying between them. There are 15 residues in the CDR3. CDR1 and CDR2 (germline): SEHNR, FQNEAQ (reference sequence). The CDR3 sequence is CASSLASVRQETQYF. The CDR3 DNA sequence: TGTGCCAGCAGCTTAGCTTCTGTTCGGCAAGAGACCCAGTACTTC.

The chain joins TRBV13 to TRBJ2-2; TRBD2 matches 14 bases. V lost 0 bases to trimming and J lost 7 bases; unmatched junction nucleotides: 4. Germline-derived CDR1 and CDR2 are PRHDT and FYEKMQ (reference sequence). The CDR3 runs to 17 residues. As DNA, the CDR3 is TGTGCCAGCAGCTTAGGCGGACTAGCGGGAGGTGGCGGGGAGCTGTTTTTT. Protein product: CASSLGGLAGGGGELFF.

V and J are TRBV4-3 and TRBJ2-2, with D perhaps matching TRBD1 (6 bases). The germline V gene encodes CDR1 LGHNA and CDR2 YSLEER. V gave up 4 bases and J gave up 2 bases, with 11 bases separating them. CDR3 length: 15 residues. CDR3 DNA: TGCGCCAGCAGCCCCGGGACACACAACACCGGGGAGCTGTTTTTT. This codes for CASSPGTHNTGELFF.

There are many counts of this clone. This rearrangement joins TRBV9 to TRBJ2-3, with D perhaps TRBD2 (7 bases). Germline V lookup: CDR1 SGDLS, CDR2 YYNGEE. The germline V and J ends were trimmed by 0 bases and 7 bases, with 18 bases remaining between them. The CDR3 spans 16 residues. In DNA, the CDR3 is TGTGCCAGCAGCGTAGAGGGGGGGCTAGTGGGGAATACGCAGTATTTT. Translating it yields CASSVEGGLVGNTQYF.

This chain joins TRBV9 and TRBJ2-5; 8 positions match TRBD2. Germline CDR1 reads SGDLS; CDR2 reads YYNGEE. The CDR3 covers 14 residues. V trimming: 3 bases; J trimming: 2 bases; junction bases outside the gene matches: 3. CDR3 protein: CASSDRGGQETQYF. In nucleotides, the CDR3 is TGTGCCAGCAGCGACCGGGGGGGACAAGAGACCCAGTACTTC.

The gene calls are TRBV5-6 and TRBJ2-3, with D maybe TRBD2 (5 bases). The V end was cut by 3 bases, the J end by 4 bases, with 18 bases between. Germline assignment: CDR1 SGHDT and CDR2 YYEEEE. There are 16 residues in the CDR3. The CDR3: CASSSRQLGWADTQYF. The CDR3 bases are TGTGCCAGCAGCTCCCGTCAACTAGGGTGGGCAGATACGCAGTATTTT.

The CDR3 loop is CASNLGGGAFF. The CDR3 DNA reads TGTGCCAGCAACTTAGGGGGGGGAGCTTTCTTT. The rearrangement uses TRBV2 and TRBJ1-1; D is possibly TRBD1 (6 bases). The CDR3 totals 11 residues. Germline assignment: CDR1 SNHLY and CDR2 FYNNEI. The V end was cut by 7 bases, the J end by 10 bases, with 13 bases between.

The CDR3 protein is CASSGMGGHGYTF. For the CDR3, the DNA is TGTGCCAGCAGTGGGATGGGGGGGCATGGCTACACCTTC. V usage is TRBV27 and J usage is TRBJ1-2; maybe TRBD1 (6 bases). This CDR3 spans 13 amino acids. Trimming took off 5 bases at V and 6 bases at J, with 13 bases between the two ends. Germline CDR1 and CDR2: MNHEY and SMNVEV (reference sequence).

V usage is TRBV9 and J usage is TRBJ2-5; the D gene is possibly TRBD1 (6 bases). CDR1 and CDR2 (germline): SGDLS, YYNGEE. The V end was cut by 0 bases, the J end by 5 bases, with 11 bases between. This CDR3 comprises 14 residues. This chain's CDR3 is CASSVGGQGETQYF. In DNA form, the CDR3 reads TGTGCCAGCAGCGTAGGGGGGCAGGGGGAGACCCAGTACTTC.